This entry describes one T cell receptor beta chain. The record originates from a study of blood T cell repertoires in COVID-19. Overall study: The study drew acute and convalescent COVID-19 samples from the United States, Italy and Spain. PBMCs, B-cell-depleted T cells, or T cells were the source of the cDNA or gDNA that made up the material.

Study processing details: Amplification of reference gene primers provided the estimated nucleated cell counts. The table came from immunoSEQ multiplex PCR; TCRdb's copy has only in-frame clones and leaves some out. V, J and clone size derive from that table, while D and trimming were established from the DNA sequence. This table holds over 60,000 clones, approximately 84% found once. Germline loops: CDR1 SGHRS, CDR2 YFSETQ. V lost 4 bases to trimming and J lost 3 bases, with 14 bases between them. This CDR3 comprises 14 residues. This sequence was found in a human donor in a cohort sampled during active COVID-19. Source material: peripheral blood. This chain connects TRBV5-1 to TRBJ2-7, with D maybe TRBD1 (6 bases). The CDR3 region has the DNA TGCGCCAGCAGCCCGAGACAGGACCACTACGAGCAGTACTTC. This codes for CASSPRQDHYEQYF.